A selection of T cell receptor beta chains follows, all from one sample in a study of cytomegalovirus exposure and HLA in healthy donors. The assay was immunoSEQ multiplex PCR, and TCRdb's table has in-frame clones only and misses some. The data show around 170,000 clones, 65% to 85% seen once. The sequenced material came from PBMCs. Receptors were obtained from a man between 50 and 59 years old in good health and CMV-seronegative. CDR3s include the opening cysteine and the closing phenylalanine or tryptophan. Each record gives: CDR3 DNA, CDR3 protein, V gene, J gene, D gene, clone size. The D gene is left open where the match is weak. For some rows the clone size is stated as once, few or many, or as a class when expanded; others skip it.

CDR3nt: TGTGCCAGCAGCGCCAGTCCCCGGGCTAATGAAAAACTGTTTTTT
CDR3aa: CASSASPRANEKLFF
v_gene: TRBV7-2
j_gene: TRBJ1-4
d_gene: NA
abundance: NA

CDR3nt: TGTGCCAGCAAGCGGGGGGGCCGAGGCACCGGGGAGCTGTTTTTT
CDR3aa: CASKRGGRGTGELFF
v_gene: TRBV9
j_gene: TRBJ2-2
d_gene: TRBD2
abundance: NA

CDR3nt: TGCGCCAGCAGCGGGGGACAGGGGAACGAAAAACTGTTTTTT
CDR3aa: CASSGGQGNEKLFF
v_gene: TRBV5-1
j_gene: TRBJ1-4
d_gene: TRBD1
abundance: few

CDR3nt: TGTGCCAGCTCACCAAATAGGCCCTCGGGAACTAATGAAAAACTGTTTTTT
CDR3aa: CASSPNRPSGTNEKLFF
v_gene: TRBV18
j_gene: TRBJ1-4
d_gene: NA
abundance: once

CDR3nt: TGCGCCAGCAGCACCGCCACAGGCCAGGGGACCCAGTACTTC
CDR3aa: CASSTATGQGTQYF
v_gene: TRBV5-1
j_gene: TRBJ2-5
d_gene: NA
abundance: NA

CDR3nt: TGTTCCAGCAGCCTCCTCCGGCCGCAGGGAATGTATGGGGCCAACGTCCTGACTTTC
CDR3aa: CSSSLLRPQGMYGANVLTF
v_gene: TRBV7-9
j_gene: TRBJ2-6
d_gene: NA
abundance: NA

CDR3nt: TGTGCCAGTGTCAGCAGGGGTTATTGGGGAAATGAGCAGTTCTTC
CDR3aa: CASVSRGYWGNEQFF
v_gene: TRBV19
j_gene: TRBJ2-1
d_gene: NA
abundance: NA

CDR3nt: TGTGCCTGGAGCGACCAAGAGACCCAGTACTTC
CDR3aa: CAWSDQETQYF
v_gene: TRBV30
j_gene: TRBJ2-5
d_gene: NA
abundance: NA

CDR3nt: TGCGCCAGCAGCCCGGGGACAGACTACGAGCAGTACTTC
CDR3aa: CASSPGTDYEQYF
v_gene: TRBV4-3
j_gene: TRBJ2-7
d_gene: TRBD1
abundance: NA

CDR3nt: TGCAGCGCGGGGGACAGGGGGTCTTGGGAGCAGTACTTC
CDR3aa: CSAGDRGSWEQYF
v_gene: TRBV29-1
j_gene: TRBJ2-7
d_gene: TRBD1
abundance: NA

CDR3nt: TGTGCCAGTAGTACGTACGGCAGTGGGGCAAGAGATGAAAAACTGTTTTTT
CDR3aa: CASSTYGSGARDEKLFF
v_gene: TRBV19
j_gene: TRBJ1-4
d_gene: NA
abundance: NA

CDR3nt: TGTGCCAGTAGTATCTCCGGGACGGGGGAGAACACTGAAGCTTTCTTT
CDR3aa: CASSISGTGENTEAFF
v_gene: TRBV19
j_gene: TRBJ1-1
d_gene: NA
abundance: NA

CDR3nt: TGCGCCAGCAGCCAAGATCGTACCGGGGAGCTGTTTTTT
CDR3aa: CASSQDRTGELFF
v_gene: TRBV4-3
j_gene: TRBJ2-2
d_gene: NA
abundance: NA

CDR3nt: TGTGCCAGCTCACTGGACAGGGGTCTGCTCAGCAATCAGCCCCAGCATTTT
CDR3aa: CASSLDRGLLSNQPQHF
v_gene: TRBV18
j_gene: TRBJ1-5
d_gene: TRBD1
abundance: few

CDR3nt: TGTGCCAGCAGCTTGGCCCTGGCCTCGGTGGGCAGCTCCTACGAGCAGTACTTC
CDR3aa: CASSLALASVGSSYEQYF
v_gene: TRBV5-8
j_gene: TRBJ2-7
d_gene: NA
abundance: NA

CDR3nt: TGTGCCAGCTCACCTGACAGACCCCTGGGGTTCTTC
CDR3aa: CASSPDRPLGFF
v_gene: TRBV18
j_gene: TRBJ2-1
d_gene: NA
abundance: NA

CDR3nt: TGTGCCAGCAGCCCGGGACAGGGACGCGGCGAGCAGTACTTC
CDR3aa: CASSPGQGRGEQYF
v_gene: TRBV7-9
j_gene: TRBJ2-7
d_gene: TRBD1
abundance: NA

CDR3nt: TGTGCCTGGAGTGTTCCAGGCAGGGGGTACGATCAGCCCCAGCATTTT
CDR3aa: CAWSVPGRGYDQPQHF
v_gene: TRBV30
j_gene: TRBJ1-5
d_gene: TRBD1
abundance: few

CDR3nt: TGTGCCAGCAGCCCGACGGGGGTTTCGATTCAGCCCCAGCATTTT
CDR3aa: CASSPTGVSIQPQHF
v_gene: TRBV7-9
j_gene: TRBJ1-5
d_gene: NA
abundance: NA

CDR3nt: TGTGCCATCAGTACTAGCGGAGTCACCGGGGAGCTGTTTTTT
CDR3aa: CAISTSGVTGELFF
v_gene: TRBV10-3
j_gene: TRBJ2-2
d_gene: TRBD2
abundance: NA

CDR3nt: TGTTCCAGCAGCTTACCCAGGGGAGGGACTGAAGCTTTCTTT
CDR3aa: CSSSLPRGGTEAFF
v_gene: TRBV7-9
j_gene: TRBJ1-1
d_gene: NA
abundance: few

CDR3nt: TGTGCCAGCTTTACAGGGGGGAACTATGGCTACACCTTC
CDR3aa: CASFTGGNYGYTF
v_gene: TRBV5-6
j_gene: TRBJ1-2
d_gene: TRBD1
abundance: NA

CDR3nt: TGTGCCATCAGTGATTCTTCGGGAGCCTATGGCTACACCTTC
CDR3aa: CAISDSSGAYGYTF
v_gene: TRBV10-3
j_gene: TRBJ1-2
d_gene: NA
abundance: NA

CDR3nt: TGCAGCGTCTTATCAGGGGGATCGGGGCAGTACTTC
CDR3aa: CSVLSGGSGQYF
v_gene: TRBV29-1
j_gene: TRBJ2-7
d_gene: TRBD1
abundance: NA

CDR3nt: TGTGCCAGCAGCCATGGAAGCGTCAATGAGCAGTTCTTC
CDR3aa: CASSHGSVNEQFF
v_gene: TRBV5-8
j_gene: TRBJ2-1
d_gene: NA
abundance: once

CDR3nt: TGTGCCAGCAGTTACTCTGCGGTGGGTCGTGGCTACACCTTC
CDR3aa: CASSYSAVGRGYTF
v_gene: TRBV6-5
j_gene: TRBJ1-2
d_gene: NA
abundance: once

CDR3nt: TGTGCCAGCAGACGAACAGGGAACACTGAAGCTTTCTTT
CDR3aa: CASRRTGNTEAFF
v_gene: TRBV7-9
j_gene: TRBJ1-1
d_gene: NA
abundance: NA

CDR3nt: TGTGCCAGCAGTGAAAGGCCAGGGGGACCTTACGAGCAGTACTTC
CDR3aa: CASSERPGGPYEQYF
v_gene: TRBV6-1
j_gene: TRBJ2-7
d_gene: TRBD1
abundance: NA

CDR3nt: TGTTCCAGCAGCTTACCGGACGGGATCGGGTTGGCGTGGGCTGAAGCTTTCTTT
CDR3aa: CSSSLPDGIGLAWAEAFF
v_gene: TRBV7-9
j_gene: TRBJ1-1
d_gene: NA
abundance: once

CDR3nt: TGTGCCAGCAGCCTCTACGCGGAGAATTACGAGCAGTACTTC
CDR3aa: CASSLYAENYEQYF
v_gene: TRBV9
j_gene: TRBJ2-7
d_gene: NA
abundance: NA

CDR3nt: TGTGCCACCAGCCCGTCCAGCTCCTATAATTCACCCCTCCACTTT
CDR3aa: CATSPSSSYNSPLHF
v_gene: TRBV15
j_gene: TRBJ1-6
d_gene: NA
abundance: once

CDR3nt: TGCGCCAGCAGTATGAGGGGAGCGGGTAATGAAAAACTGTTTTTT
CDR3aa: CASSMRGAGNEKLFF
v_gene: TRBV5-1
j_gene: TRBJ1-4
d_gene: NA
abundance: NA

CDR3nt: TGTGCCAGCAGCGTTGCCGGGACAGGGGGCGTCTACGAGCAGTACTTC
CDR3aa: CASSVAGTGGVYEQYF
v_gene: TRBV9
j_gene: TRBJ2-7
d_gene: TRBD1
abundance: NA

CDR3nt: TGTGCCTGGAGTGTAGTAGGTCGGAACAGCTATGGCTACACCTTC
CDR3aa: CAWSVVGRNSYGYTF
v_gene: TRBV30
j_gene: TRBJ1-2
d_gene: NA
abundance: once

CDR3nt: TGTGCCAGTAGTATCTCCGAGAGCTCCTACGAGCAGTACTTC
CDR3aa: CASSISESSYEQYF
v_gene: TRBV19
j_gene: TRBJ2-7
d_gene: NA
abundance: NA

CDR3nt: TGTTCCAGCAGCGTACAGGATAGCAATCAGCCCCAGCATTTT
CDR3aa: CSSSVQDSNQPQHF
v_gene: TRBV7-9
j_gene: TRBJ1-5
d_gene: NA
abundance: NA